These T cell receptor beta chains were read from a single sample in a study of blood T cell repertoires in COVID-19. TCRdb's table, derived via immunoSEQ multiplex PCR, lists solely in-frame clones and lacks some. Counted here are 75,000 or so clones, 75% to 90% occurring once; the ten biggest clones make up over 5.5%. The source material was peripheral blood. The receptor source for this set is a man aged 55 to 69 with active or convalescent COVID-19. CDR3s include the opening cysteine and the closing phenylalanine or tryptophan. The order of the fields is J gene, D gene, V gene, clone size, CDR3 DNA, CDR3 protein. The D gene is left open where the match is weak. Clone size is stated in some rows and not others, as once, few, many or a class when expanded.

TRBJ2-7 NA TRBV18 NA TGTGCCAGCTCACCAAAGCCCTCCTACGAGCAGTACTTC CASSPKPSYEQYF
TRBJ1-4 TRBD1 TRBV3-1/TRBV3-2 NA TGTGCCAGCAGCCAAGTTGCAGGGGGGCGCGGAAAACTGTTTTTT CASSQVAGGRGKLFF
TRBJ2-1 TRBD2 TRBV9 few TGTGCCAGCAGCGCCATAGCGGGGGTCGAAAATGAGCAGTTCTTC CASSAIAGVENEQFF
TRBJ2-5 TRBD2 TRBV11-2 NA TGTGCCAGCAGCTTACTAGCGGGGGGCCACCAAGAGACCCAGTACTTC CASSLLAGGHQETQYF
TRBJ2-1 TRBD2 TRBV19 NA TGTGCCAGTAGCCCCATCAGCGGGGCCTACAATGAGCAGTTCTTC CASSPISGAYNEQFF
TRBJ1-2 TRBD1 TRBV7-2 NA TGTGCCAGCAGCTTACCGGGACAGGGCTATGGCTACACCTTC CASSLPGQGYGYTF
TRBJ2-7 TRBD1 TRBV6-5 NA TGTGCCAGCAGTTACTCTCGACAGGGGGACTACGAGCAGTACTTC CASSYSRQGDYEQYF
TRBJ2-5 NA TRBV19 NA TGTGCCAGTAGTAGGGCAGCAGGGCAGACCCAGTACTTC CASSRAAGQTQYF
TRBJ1-2 NA TRBV21-1 few TGTGCCAGCAGCAGCAGGTCGGAGGTATATGGCTACACCTTC CASSSRSEVYGYTF
TRBJ1-2 TRBD1 TRBV10-2 NA TGCGCCAGTCAAGGGGGCAGACGGGATGGCTACACCTTC CASQGGRRDGYTF
TRBJ1-2 TRBD1 TRBV5-6 NA TGTGCCAGCAGCCTAACAGGGGGCGCCGGCTATGGCTACACCTTC CASSLTGGAGYGYTF
TRBJ2-3 TRBD2 TRBV15 NA TGTGCCACCAGCAGAGGGGGGGGGATCACAGATACGCAGTATTTT CATSRGGGITDTQYF
TRBJ2-7 TRBD2 TRBV27 NA TGTGCCAGCATGAGTCTGACTAGCGGGGGGTACGAGCAGTACTTC CASMSLTSGGYEQYF
TRBJ2-1 NA TRBV5-4 NA TGTGCCAGCAGCTTGGAGGGGTATGAGCAGTTCTTC CASSLEGYEQFF
TRBJ1-2 NA TRBV4-3 few TGCGCCAGCAGCCAAGCGAGCTACTATGGCTACACCTTC CASSQASYYGYTF
TRBJ2-7 TRBD1 TRBV6-5 once TGTGCCAGCAGTTTAACGGGACAGGACCGCTCCTACGAGCAGTACTTC CASSLTGQDRSYEQYF
TRBJ1-2 TRBD1 TRBV19 NA TGTGCCAGTAGAGGGGAACAGGGGGGCAACTATGGCTACACCTTC CASRGEQGGNYGYTF
TRBJ1-2 TRBD1 TRBV5-4 NA TGTGCCAGCAGCGGGAACAGGGGAGACTATGGCTACACCTTC CASSGNRGDYGYTF
TRBJ1-2 TRBD1 TRBV6-2/TRBV6-3 NA TGTGCCAGCAGCCGGACAGGTGCAGAACTGAACTATGGCTACACCTTC CASSRTGAELNYGYTF
TRBJ2-1 TRBD2 TRBV18 few TGTGCCAGCTCACCACTAGCGGGGGGTTACAATGAGCAGTTCTTC CASSPLAGGYNEQFF
TRBJ2-2 TRBD1 TRBV6-5 NA TGTGCCAGCAGTTACCCGGACAGGGGAGGGTCCGGGGAGCTGTTTTTT CASSYPDRGGSGELFF
TRBJ2-7 TRBD2 TRBV6-2/TRBV6-3 once TGTGCCAGCAGTCCCGGGACTAGCGGGCCTGTCGAGCAGTACTTC CASSPGTSGPVEQYF
TRBJ1-2 TRBD1 TRBV30 NA TGTGCCTGGAGGAAAGCAGGGGGCACGGGCTACACCTTC CAWRKAGGTGYTF
TRBJ2-3 NA TRBV30 once TGTGCCTGGAAGACTAGAGCTCCTGATACGCAGTATTTT CAWKTRAPDTQYF
TRBJ1-5 NA TRBV23-1 once TGCGCCAGCAGTCAATATCACACGCATCAGCCCCAGCATTTT CASSQYHTHQPQHF
TRBJ2-7 TRBD1 TRBV27 NA TGTGCCAGCAGTTCCCCGGGACAGGGTTTTTACGAGCAGTACTTC CASSSPGQGFYEQYF
TRBJ2-2 TRBD2 TRBV29-1 few TGCAGCGTTAGGCTAGCGGGGGCCTTGAACACCGGGGAGCTGTTTTTT CSVRLAGALNTGELFF
TRBJ1-2 NA TRBV6-5 NA TGTGCCAGCACCACCTGGGGGCTAGGCTACACCTTC CASTTWGLGYTF
TRBJ2-5 TRBD2 TRBV9 few TGTGCCAGCAGCGTAGCGGGACTAGAGGGAGAGACCCAGTACTTC CASSVAGLEGETQYF
TRBJ1-3 NA TRBV19 NA TGTGCCAGTAGTACAGGGGTCGGCGGAAACACCATATATTTT CASSTGVGGNTIYF
TRBJ2-5 TRBD1 TRBV19 NA TGTGCCAGTAGTCCCCGGGACAGACAAGAGACCCAGTACTTC CASSPRDRQETQYF
TRBJ1-2 TRBD1 TRBV14 once TGTGCCAGCAGCCCGGGGTTACGGTGGCAGGGGGCGTACTATGGCTACACCTTC CASSPGLRWQGAYYGYTF
TRBJ2-3 NA TRBV7-3 NA TGTGCCAGCAGCTCCGGCGGGGCCACAGATACGCAGTATTTT CASSSGGATDTQYF
TRBJ2-3 TRBD1 TRBV7-6 NA TGTGCCAGCAGCTTAGGGACAGGGGCAGCAGATACGCAGTATTTT CASSLGTGAADTQYF
TRBJ1-2 NA TRBV6-6 NA TGTGCCAGCGTCCCCGCTCAGGGAATGGGGGGCTACACCTTC CASVPAQGMGGYTF
TRBJ2-3 NA TRBV4-2 once TGTGCCAGCAGGTCACTATTCGGCACAGATACGCAGTATTTT CASRSLFGTDTQYF
TRBJ2-5 TRBD2 TRBV9 once TGTGCCAGCAGCGTAGGTTGGGGGAGGGAAGAGACCCAGTACTTC CASSVGWGREETQYF
TRBJ2-4 NA TRBV19 NA TGTGCCAGTAGTAATGGACTAGCCAAAAACATTCAGTACTTC CASSNGLAKNIQYF
TRBJ1-2 TRBD1 TRBV3-1/TRBV3-2 NA TGTGCCAGCAGCCAGGGAGACAGGGGAATTTATGGCTACACCTTC CASSQGDRGIYGYTF
TRBJ2-1 TRBD2 TRBV7-9 NA TGTGCCAGCAGCTTCGGAGCGGGGGCCACCTGGGCTTCCAATGAGCAGTTCTTC CASSFGAGATWASNEQFF
TRBJ1-4 TRBD1 TRBV7-9 NA TGTGCCAGCAGCTTAGCGACAGGGGGCGGTGAAAAACTGTTTTTT CASSLATGGGEKLFF
TRBJ1-6 NA TRBV19 NA TGTGCCAGTACAACTTTGAGGGGAGGGTATAATTCACCCCTCCACTTT CASTTLRGGYNSPLHF
TRBJ2-7 NA TRBV2 NA TGTGCCAGCAGTGTTCCAGGGGCGACCTCCTACGAGCAGTACTTC CASSVPGATSYEQYF
TRBJ1-5 NA TRBV18 NA TGTGCCAGCTCACCAACAGAAAATCAGCCCCAGCATTTT CASSPTENQPQHF
TRBJ1-2 NA TRBV11-3 NA TGTGCCAGCAGCTTAGATACCGGGAGCTATGGCTACACCTTC CASSLDTGSYGYTF
TRBJ2-7 TRBD2 TRBV25-1 NA TGTGCCAGCAGTGGGCAGGATGGGGGGGACGAGCAGTACTTC CASSGQDGGDEQYF
TRBJ2-1 TRBD2 TRBV3-1/TRBV3-2 NA TGTGCCAGCAGCCATATTACTAGCGGGGAGTCCAATGAGCAGTTCTTC CASSHITSGESNEQFF
TRBJ1-3 NA TRBV5-1 NA TGCGCCAGCACCGGGGGGAGCTCTGGAAACACCATATATTTT CASTGGSSGNTIYF
TRBJ2-1 TRBD1 TRBV7-2 NA TGTGCCAGCAGCCCGGACAGGTTGACCAATGAGCAGTTCTTC CASSPDRLTNEQFF
TRBJ2-1 NA TRBV7-2 NA TGTGCCAGCAGCTTAGCGCCGTGGGGGCAGTTGGATGAGCAGTTCTTC CASSLAPWGQLDEQFF
TRBJ2-7 TRBD2 TRBV9 NA TGTGCCAGCAGCGTAGACCTAGCGGGGGGTTCCTACGAGCAGTACTTC CASSVDLAGGSYEQYF